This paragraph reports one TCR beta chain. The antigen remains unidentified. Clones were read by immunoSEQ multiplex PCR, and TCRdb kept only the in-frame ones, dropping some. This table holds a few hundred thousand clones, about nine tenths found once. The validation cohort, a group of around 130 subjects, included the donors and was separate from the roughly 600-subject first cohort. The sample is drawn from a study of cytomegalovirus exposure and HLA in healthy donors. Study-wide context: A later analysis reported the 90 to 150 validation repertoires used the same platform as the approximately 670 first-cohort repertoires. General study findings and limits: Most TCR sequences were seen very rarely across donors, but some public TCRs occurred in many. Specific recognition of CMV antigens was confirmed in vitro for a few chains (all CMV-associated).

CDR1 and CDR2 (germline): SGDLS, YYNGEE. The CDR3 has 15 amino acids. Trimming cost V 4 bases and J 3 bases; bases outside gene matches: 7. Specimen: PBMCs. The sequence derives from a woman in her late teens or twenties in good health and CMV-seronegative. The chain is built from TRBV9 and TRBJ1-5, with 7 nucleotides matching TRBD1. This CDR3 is CASSLTTGINQPQHF. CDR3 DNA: TGTGCCAGCAGCTTAACGACAGGGATCAATCAGCCCCAGCATTTT.